This T cell receptor (beta chain) stems from a study of blood T cell repertoires in COVID-19. Trimming left V 5 bases short and J 2 bases short, with 15 bases between. Germline V gene data show CDR1 as MDHEN and CDR2 as SYDVKM. CDR3 length: 15 residues. The data were produced by immunoSEQ multiplex PCR, yet TCRdb's version contains in-frame clones alone and is incomplete. The sample shows 200,000 to 300,000 clones, approximately 90% of them seen only once. Specimen: peripheral blood. This TCR was sampled from a woman aged 25 to 39 with COVID-19, enrolled during active disease. The chain recombines TRBV28 with TRBJ1-2; the D gene is possibly TRBD1 (5 bases). This chain's CDR3 is CASSHPLGGNYGYTF. In DNA form, the CDR3 reads TGTGCCAGCAGTCACCCTCTTGGGGGGAACTATGGCTACACCTTC.